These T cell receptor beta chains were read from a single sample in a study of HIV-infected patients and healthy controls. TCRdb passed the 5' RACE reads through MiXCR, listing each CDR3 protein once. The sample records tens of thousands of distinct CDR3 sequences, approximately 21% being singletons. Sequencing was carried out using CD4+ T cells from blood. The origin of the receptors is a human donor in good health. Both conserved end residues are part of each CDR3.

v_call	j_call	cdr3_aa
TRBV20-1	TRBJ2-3	CSGGLAGNTDTQYF
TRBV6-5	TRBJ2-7	CASSSVAGYEQYF
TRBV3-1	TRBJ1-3	CASSPSWTAGNTIYF
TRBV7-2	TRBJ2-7	CASSLGGGTFYEQYF
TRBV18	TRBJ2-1	CASSRTSSEQFF
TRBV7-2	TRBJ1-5	CASGDRYNQPQHF
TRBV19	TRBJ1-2	CASSITGGYGYTF
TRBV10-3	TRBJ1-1	CAISESTPGGQAEAFF
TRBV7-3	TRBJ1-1	CASMTGPNTEAFF
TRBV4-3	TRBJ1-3	CASSQGSNSGNTIYF
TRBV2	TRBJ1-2	CASQQGTVNNYGYTF
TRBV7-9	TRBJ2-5	CASSLGIGQETQYF
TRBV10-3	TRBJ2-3	CAISEDRGDTQYF
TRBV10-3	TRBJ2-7	CAISRDSDYEQYF
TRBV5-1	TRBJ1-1	CASSSTGGPTEAFF
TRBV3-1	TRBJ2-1	CASSQDSVGHGGEQFF
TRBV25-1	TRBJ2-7	CASSEYDSEEEQYF
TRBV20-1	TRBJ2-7	CSAKRGYSYEQYF
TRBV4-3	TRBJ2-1	CASSQDKVTVSYNEQFF
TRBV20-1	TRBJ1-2	CSATGGFLNYGYTF
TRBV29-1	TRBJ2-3	CSVDVPTADTQYF
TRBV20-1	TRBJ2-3	CSARVPSGSRTDTQYF
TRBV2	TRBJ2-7	CASSDRQVVGYEQYF
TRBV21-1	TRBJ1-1	CASSILKAFF
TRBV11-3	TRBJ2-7	CASSLAGTGESYEQYF
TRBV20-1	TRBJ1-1	CSASRTGPNTEAFF